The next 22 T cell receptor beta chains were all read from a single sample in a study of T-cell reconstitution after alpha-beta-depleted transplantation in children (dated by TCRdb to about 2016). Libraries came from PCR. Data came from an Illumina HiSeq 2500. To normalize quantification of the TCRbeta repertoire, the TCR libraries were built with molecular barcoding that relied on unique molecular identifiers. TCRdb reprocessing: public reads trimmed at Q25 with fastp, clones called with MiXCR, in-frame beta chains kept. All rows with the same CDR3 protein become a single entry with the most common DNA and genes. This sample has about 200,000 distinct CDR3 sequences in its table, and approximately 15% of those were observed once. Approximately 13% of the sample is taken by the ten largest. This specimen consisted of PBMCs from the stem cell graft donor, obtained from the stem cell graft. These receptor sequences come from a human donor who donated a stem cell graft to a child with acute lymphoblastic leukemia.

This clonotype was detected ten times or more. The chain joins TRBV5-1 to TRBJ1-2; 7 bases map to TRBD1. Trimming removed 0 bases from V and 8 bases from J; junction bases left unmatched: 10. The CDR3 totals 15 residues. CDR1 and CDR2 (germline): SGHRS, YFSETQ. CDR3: CASSLAPGAGGGYTF. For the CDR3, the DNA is TGCGCCAGCAGCTTGGCTCCGGGGGCAGGGGGAGGCTACACCTTC.

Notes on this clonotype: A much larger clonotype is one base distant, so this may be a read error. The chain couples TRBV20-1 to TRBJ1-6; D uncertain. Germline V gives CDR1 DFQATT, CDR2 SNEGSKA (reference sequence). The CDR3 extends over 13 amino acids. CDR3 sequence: CGASDPGPAALHF. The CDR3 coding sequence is TGCGGTGCTTCCGACCCGGGCCCGGCGGCCCTCCACTTT.

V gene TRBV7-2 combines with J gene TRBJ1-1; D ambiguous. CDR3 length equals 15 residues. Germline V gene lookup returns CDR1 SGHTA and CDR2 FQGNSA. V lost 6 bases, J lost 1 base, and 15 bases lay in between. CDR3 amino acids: CASRKEPLQNTEAFF. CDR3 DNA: TGTGCCAGCAGGAAGGAGCCCCTCCAGAACACTGAAGCTTTCTTT.

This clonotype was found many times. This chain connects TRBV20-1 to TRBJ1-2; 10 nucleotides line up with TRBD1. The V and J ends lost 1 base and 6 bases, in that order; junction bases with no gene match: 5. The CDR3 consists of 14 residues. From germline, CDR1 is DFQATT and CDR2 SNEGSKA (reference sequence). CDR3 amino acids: CSARGWTGGDGYTF. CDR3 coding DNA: TGCAGTGCTAGAGGGTGGACAGGGGGAGATGGCTACACCTTC.

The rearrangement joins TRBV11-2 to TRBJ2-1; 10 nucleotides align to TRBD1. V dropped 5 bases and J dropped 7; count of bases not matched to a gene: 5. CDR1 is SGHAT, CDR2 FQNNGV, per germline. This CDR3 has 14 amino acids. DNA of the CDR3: TGTGCCAGCAGCCCCGGGACAGGGGATAATGAGCAGTTCTTC. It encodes CASSPGTGDNEQFF. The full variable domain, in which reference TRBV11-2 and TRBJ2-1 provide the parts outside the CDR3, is EAGVAQSPRYKIIEKRQSVAFWCNPISGHATLYWYQQILGQGPKLLIQFQNNGVVDDSQLPKDRFSAERLKGVDSTLKIQPAKLEDSAVYLCASSPGTGDNEQFFGPGTRLTVL.

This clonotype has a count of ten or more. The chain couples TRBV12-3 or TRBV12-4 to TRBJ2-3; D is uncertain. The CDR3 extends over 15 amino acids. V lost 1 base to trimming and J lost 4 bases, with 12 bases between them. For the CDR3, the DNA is TGTGCCAGCAGTTTAGGGGATGTTGGGGCAGATACGCAGTATTTT. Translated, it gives CASSLGDVGADTQYF.

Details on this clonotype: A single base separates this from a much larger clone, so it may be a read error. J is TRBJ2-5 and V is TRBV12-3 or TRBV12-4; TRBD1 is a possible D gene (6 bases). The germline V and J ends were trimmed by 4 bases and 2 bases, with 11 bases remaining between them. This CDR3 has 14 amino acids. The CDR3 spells CASSSPDRQETQYF. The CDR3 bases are TGTGCCAGCAGTTCCCCGGACAGACAAGAGACCCAGTACTTC.

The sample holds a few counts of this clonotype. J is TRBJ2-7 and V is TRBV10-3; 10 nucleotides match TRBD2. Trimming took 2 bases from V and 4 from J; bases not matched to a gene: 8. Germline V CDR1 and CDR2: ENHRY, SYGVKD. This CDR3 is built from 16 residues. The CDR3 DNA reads TGTGCCATCAGTGAGCCTGGGGGAGCGGGAGGGTACGAGCAGTACTTC. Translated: CAISEPGGAGGYEQYF.

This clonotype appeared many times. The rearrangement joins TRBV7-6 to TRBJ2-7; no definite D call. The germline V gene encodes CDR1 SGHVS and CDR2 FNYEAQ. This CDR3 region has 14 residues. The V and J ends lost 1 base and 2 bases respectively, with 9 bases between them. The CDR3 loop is CASSLGAETYEQYF. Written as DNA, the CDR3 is TGTGCCAGCAGCTTAGGAGCCGAGACCTACGAGCAGTACTTC.

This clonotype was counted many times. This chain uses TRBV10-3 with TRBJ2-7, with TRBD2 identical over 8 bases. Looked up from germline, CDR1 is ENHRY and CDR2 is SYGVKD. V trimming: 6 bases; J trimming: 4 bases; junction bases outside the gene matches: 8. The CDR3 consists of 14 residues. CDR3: CAISDGLAGYEQYF. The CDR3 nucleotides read TGTGCCATCAGCGATGGACTAGCCGGTTACGAGCAGTACTTC.

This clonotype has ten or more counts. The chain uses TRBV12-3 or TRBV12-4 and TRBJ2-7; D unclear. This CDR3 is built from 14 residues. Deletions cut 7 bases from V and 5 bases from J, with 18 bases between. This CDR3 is CASNKDGLTDEQYF. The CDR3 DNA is TGTGCCAGCAATAAGGACGGTCTAACGGACGAGCAGTACTTC.

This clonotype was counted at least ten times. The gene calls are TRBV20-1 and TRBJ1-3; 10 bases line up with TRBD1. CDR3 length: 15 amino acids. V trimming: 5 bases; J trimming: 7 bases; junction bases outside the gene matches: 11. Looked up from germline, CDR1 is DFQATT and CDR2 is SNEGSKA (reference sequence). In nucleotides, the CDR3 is TGCAGTGCTCCCCCCGGGACAGGGGACGGGAACACCATATATTTT. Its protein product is CSAPPGTGDGNTIYF.

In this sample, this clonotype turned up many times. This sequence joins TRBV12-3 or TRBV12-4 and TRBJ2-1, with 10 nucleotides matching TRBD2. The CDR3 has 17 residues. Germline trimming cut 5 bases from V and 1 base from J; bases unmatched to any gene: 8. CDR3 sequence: CASSQTSGTISYNEQFF. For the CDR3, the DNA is TGTGCCAGCAGTCAAACTAGCGGGACTATTTCCTACAATGAGCAGTTCTTC.

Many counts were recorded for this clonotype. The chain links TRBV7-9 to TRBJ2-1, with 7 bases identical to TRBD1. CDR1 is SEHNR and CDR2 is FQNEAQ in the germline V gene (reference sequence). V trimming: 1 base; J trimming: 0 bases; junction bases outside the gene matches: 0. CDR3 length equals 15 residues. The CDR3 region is CASSLEGASYNEQFF. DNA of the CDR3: TGTGCCAGCAGCTTAGAGGGGGCCTCCTACAATGAGCAGTTCTTC.

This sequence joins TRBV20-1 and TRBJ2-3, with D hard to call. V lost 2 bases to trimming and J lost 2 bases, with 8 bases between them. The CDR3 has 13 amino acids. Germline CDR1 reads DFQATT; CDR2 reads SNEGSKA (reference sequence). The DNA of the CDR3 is TGCAGTGCTAGATGGGCCTTCACAGATACGCAGTATTTT. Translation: CSARWAFTDTQYF.

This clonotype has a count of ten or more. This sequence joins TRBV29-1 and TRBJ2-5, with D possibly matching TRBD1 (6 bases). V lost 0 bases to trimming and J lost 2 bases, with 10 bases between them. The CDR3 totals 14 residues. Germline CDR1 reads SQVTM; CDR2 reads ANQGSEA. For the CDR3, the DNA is TGCAGCGTTGAAGAGTCGACAGGACAAGAGACCCAGTACTTC. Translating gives CSVEESTGQETQYF.

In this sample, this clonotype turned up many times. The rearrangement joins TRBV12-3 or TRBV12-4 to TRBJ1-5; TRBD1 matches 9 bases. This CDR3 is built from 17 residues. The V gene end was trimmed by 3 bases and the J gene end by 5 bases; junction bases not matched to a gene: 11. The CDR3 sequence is CASSFLVGQGIHQPQHF. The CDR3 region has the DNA TGTGCCAGCAGTTTCTTGGTGGGACAGGGAATCCATCAGCCCCAGCATTTT.

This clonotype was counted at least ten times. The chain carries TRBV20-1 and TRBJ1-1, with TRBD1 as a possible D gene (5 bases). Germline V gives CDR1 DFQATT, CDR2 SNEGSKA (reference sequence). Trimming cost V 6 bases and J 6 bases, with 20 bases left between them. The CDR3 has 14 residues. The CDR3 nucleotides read TGCAGTGCACAACGGGGGTCCCGGGGACCTGAAGCTTTCTTT. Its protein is CSAQRGSRGPEAFF.

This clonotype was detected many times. This CDR3 is CSATPQTSSREREQFF. CDR3 DNA: TGCAGTGCCACCCCGCAGACTAGTTCCCGTGAGCGTGAGCAGTTCTTC. This chain connects TRBV20-1 to TRBJ2-1; TRBD2 is a possible D gene (6 bases). Germline V gene data show CDR1 as DFQATT and CDR2 as SNEGSKA (reference sequence). CDR3 length: 16 residues. Trimming left V 6 bases short and J 9 bases short, with 27 bases between.

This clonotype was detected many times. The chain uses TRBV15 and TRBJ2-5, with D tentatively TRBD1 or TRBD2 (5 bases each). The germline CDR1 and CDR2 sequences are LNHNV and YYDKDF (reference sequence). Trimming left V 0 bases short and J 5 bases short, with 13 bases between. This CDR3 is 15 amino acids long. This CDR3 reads CATSRDLGVEETQYF. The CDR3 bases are TGTGCCACCAGCAGAGATCTGGGGGTCGAGGAGACCCAGTACTTC. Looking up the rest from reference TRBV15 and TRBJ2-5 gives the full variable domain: DAMVIQNPRYQVTQFGKPVTLSCSQTLNHNVMYWYQQKSSQAPKLLFHYYDKDFNNEADTPDNFQSRRPNTSFCFLDIRSPGLGDTAMYLCATSRDLGVEETQYFGPGTRLLVL.

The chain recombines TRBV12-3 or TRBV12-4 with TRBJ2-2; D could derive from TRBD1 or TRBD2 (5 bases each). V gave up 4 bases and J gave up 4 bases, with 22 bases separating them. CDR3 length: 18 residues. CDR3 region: CASSSPSRAGQFTGELFF. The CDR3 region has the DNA TGTGCCAGCAGTTCCCCCTCCAGGGCGGGCCAATTCACCGGGGAGCTGTTTTTT.

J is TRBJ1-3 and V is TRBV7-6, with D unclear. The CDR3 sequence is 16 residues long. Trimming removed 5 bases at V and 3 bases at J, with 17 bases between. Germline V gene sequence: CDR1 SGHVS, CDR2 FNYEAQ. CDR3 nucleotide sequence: TGTGCCAGCAGCCCCATTCTTGGGTTTCGTGGAAACACCATATATTTT. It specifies CASSPILGFRGNTIYF.